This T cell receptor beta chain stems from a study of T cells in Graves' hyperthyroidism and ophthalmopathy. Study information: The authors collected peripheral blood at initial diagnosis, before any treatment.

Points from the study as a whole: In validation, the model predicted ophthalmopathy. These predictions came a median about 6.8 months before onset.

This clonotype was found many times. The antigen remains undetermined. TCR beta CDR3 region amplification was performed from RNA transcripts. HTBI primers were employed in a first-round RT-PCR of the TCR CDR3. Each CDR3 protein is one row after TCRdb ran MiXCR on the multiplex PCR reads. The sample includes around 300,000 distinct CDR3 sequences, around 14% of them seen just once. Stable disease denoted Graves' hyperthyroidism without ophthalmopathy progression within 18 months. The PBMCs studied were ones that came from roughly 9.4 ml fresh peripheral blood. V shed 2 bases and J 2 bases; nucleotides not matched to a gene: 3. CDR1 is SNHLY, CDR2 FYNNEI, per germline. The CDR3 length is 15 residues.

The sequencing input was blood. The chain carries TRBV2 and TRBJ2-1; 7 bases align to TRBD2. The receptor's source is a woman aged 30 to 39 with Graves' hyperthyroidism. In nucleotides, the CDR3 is TGTGCCAGCAGTGAATCTAGCGGCACCTACAATGAGCAGTTCTTC. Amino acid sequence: CASSESSGTYNEQFF.